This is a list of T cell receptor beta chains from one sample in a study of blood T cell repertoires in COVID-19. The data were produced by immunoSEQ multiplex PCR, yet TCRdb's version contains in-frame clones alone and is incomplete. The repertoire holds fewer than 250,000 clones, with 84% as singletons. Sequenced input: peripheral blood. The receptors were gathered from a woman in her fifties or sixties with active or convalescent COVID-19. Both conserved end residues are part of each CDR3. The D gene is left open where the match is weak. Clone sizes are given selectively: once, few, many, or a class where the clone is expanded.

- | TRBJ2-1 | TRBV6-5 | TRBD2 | CASRPGTSGNNEQFF | TGTGCCAGCAGGCCCGGGACTAGCGGGAACAATGAGCAGTTCTTC
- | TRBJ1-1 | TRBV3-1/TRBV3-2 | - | CASSPSGGARGEAFF | TGTGCCAGCAGCCCCTCCGGAGGGGCGCGGGGTGAAGCTTTCTTT
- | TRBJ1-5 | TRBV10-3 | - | CAISVAGLQPQHF | TGTGCCATCAGTGTTGCAGGGCTCCAGCCCCAGCATTTT
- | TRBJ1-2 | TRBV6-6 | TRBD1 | CASSDLRDRDGYTF | TGTGCCAGCAGTGACCTCCGGGACAGAGATGGCTACACCTTC
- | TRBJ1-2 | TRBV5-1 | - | CASSWSGAGYGYTF | TGCGCCAGCAGCTGGAGCGGGGCCGGGTATGGCTACACCTTC
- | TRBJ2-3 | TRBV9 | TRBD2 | CASRLAGPEDTQYF | TGTGCCAGCAGGCTAGCGGGACCCGAAGATACGCAGTATTTT
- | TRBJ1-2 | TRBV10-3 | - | CAISGTSNYGYTF | TGTGCCATCAGTGGGACATCTAACTATGGCTACACCTTC
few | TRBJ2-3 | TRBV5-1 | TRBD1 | CASSFTGGAASTDTQYF | TGCGCCAGCAGCTTCACAGGGGGCGCAGCTAGCACAGATACGCAGTATTTT
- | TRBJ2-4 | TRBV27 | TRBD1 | CASRGQGDIQYF | TGTGCCAGCCGAGGACAGGGGGACATTCAGTACTTC
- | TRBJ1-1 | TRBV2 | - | CASSCQGCPEAFF | TGTGCCAGCAGTTGTCAGGGGTGCCCTGAAGCTTTCTTT
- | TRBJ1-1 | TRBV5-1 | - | CASSLVRGGNTEAFF | TGCGCCAGCAGCTTGGTTAGGGGAGGTAACACTGAAGCTTTCTTT
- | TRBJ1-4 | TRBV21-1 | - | CASKVGRGRATNEKLFF | TGTGCCAGCAAAGTCGGGAGAGGTCGGGCAACTAATGAAAAACTGTTTTTT
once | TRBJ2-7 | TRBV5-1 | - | CASSLGRSYEQYF | TGCGCCAGCAGCTTGGGCAGGTCCTACGAGCAGTACTTC
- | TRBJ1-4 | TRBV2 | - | CASSPQGYGEKLFF | TGTGCCAGCAGTCCACAGGGATATGGTGAAAAACTGTTTTTT
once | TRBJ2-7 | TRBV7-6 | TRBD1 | CASSQRVGDRDEQYF | TGTGCCAGCAGTCAAAGGGTTGGGGACAGGGACGAGCAGTACTTC
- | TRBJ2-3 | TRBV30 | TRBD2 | CAWGHSGTSTDTQYF | TGTGCCTGGGGCCACAGCGGGACTAGCACAGATACGCAGTATTTT
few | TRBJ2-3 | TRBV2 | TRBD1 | CASRDRATDTQYF | TGTGCCAGCAGGGACAGGGCGACAGATACGCAGTATTTT
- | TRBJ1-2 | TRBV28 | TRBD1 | CASSYRTGGIYGYTF | TGTGCCAGCAGTTATAGGACAGGGGGGATCTATGGCTACACCTTC
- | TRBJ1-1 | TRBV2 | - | CASRQQGNTEAFF | TGTGCCAGCAGACAACAGGGGAACACTGAAGCTTTCTTT
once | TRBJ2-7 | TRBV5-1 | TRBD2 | CASSSAGASGFSYEQYF | TGCGCCAGCAGCTCTGCCGGGGCTAGCGGGTTTAGCTACGAGCAGTACTTC
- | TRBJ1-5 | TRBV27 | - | CASSSQVAQPQHF | TGTGCCAGCAGTTCGCAGGTTGCTCAGCCCCAGCATTTT
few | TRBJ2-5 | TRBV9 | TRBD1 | CASSVDGTVQETQYF | TGTGCCAGCAGCGTAGACGGGACAGTACAAGAGACCCAGTACTTC
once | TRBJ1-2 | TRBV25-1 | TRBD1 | CASSEWQGAKGYTF | TGTGCCAGCAGTGAATGGCAGGGGGCTAAAGGCTACACCTTC
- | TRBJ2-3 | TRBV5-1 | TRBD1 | CASSGGSTDTQYF | TGCGCCAGCTCAGGGGGAAGCACAGATACGCAGTATTTT
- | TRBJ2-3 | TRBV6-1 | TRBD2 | CASSDQAGGTDTQYF | TGTGCCAGCAGTGACCAAGCGGGGGGGACAGATACGCAGTATTTT
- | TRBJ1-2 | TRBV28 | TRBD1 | CASSRQGANYGYTF | TGTGCCAGCAGCCGACAGGGAGCTAACTATGGCTACACCTTC
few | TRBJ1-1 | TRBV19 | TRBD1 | CATRSGTGGLNTEAFF | TGTGCCACCCGCTCCGGGACAGGGGGATTGAACACTGAAGCTTTCTTT
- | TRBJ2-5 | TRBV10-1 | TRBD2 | CASRGAGDETQYF | TGCGCCAGCAGAGGAGCGGGAGACGAGACCCAGTACTTC
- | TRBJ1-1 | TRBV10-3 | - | CAISETTGTQNTEAFF | TGTGCCATCAGCGAGACCACAGGAACCCAGAACACTGAAGCTTTCTTT
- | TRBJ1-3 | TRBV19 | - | CASSIQIGSGNTIYF | TGTGCCAGTAGTATCCAAATCGGCTCTGGAAACACCATATATTTT
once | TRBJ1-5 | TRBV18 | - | CASSPLYSNQPQHF | TGTGCCAGCTCACCCCTTTATAGCAATCAGCCCCAGCATTTT
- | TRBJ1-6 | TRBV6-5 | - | CASSRGPNNSPLHF | TGTGCCAGCAGTAGAGGTCCTAACAATTCACCCCTCCACTTT
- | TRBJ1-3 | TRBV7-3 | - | CASSLLGNSGNTIYF | TGTGCCAGCAGCTTACTAGGTAACTCTGGAAACACCATATATTTT
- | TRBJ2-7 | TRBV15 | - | CATSGFSQGVGQYF | TGTGCCACCAGCGGATTCTCACAGGGTGTGGGGCAGTACTTC
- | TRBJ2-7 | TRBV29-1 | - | CSPLTGDDRSSYEQYF | TGCAGCCCCCTTACGGGCGACGACAGATCCTCCTACGAGCAGTACTTC
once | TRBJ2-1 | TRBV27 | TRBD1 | CASRDRGTISEQFF | TGTGCCAGCAGGGACAGGGGTACAATTAGTGAGCAGTTCTTC
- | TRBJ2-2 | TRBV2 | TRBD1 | CASSVAGTGNVGELFF | TGTGCCAGCAGTGTGGCCGGGACAGGGAACGTCGGGGAGCTGTTTTTT